A single sample is the source of the 14 T cell receptor beta chains below, sequenced in a study of radiation and T cells in renal cell carcinoma. Measured with immunoSEQ multiplex PCR; TCRdb has only the in-frame clones, and not every one. Counted here are 100,000 to 150,000 clones, roughly 85% occurring once; the ten biggest clones make up 3%. Time point of the sample: baseline pretreatment blood. This sample's treatment: 15 Gy SBRT to primary tumor, nephrectomy 4 weeks later. The source was blood, collected from a patient whose treatment included radiotherapy and nephrectomy. These receptors originate from a woman aged 55-70 years with renal cell carcinoma.

The chain uses TRBV28 and TRBJ1-1, with a tentative D call TRBD1 (6 bases). CDR1 and CDR2 (germline): MDHEN, SYDVKM. Trimming took 2 bases from V and 7 from J, leaving 11 bases between them. This CDR3 is 13 amino acids long. The CDR3, as DNA: TGTGCCAGCAGTTTAGCCGGGGGGCTTGAAGCTTTCTTT. Translating it yields CASSLAGGLEAFF.

The chain links TRBV15 to TRBJ2-7; D is undetermined. Trimming cost V 6 bases and J 6 bases, with 30 bases left between them. In germline, CDR1 is LNHNV, CDR2 YYDKDF (reference sequence). CDR3 size: 18 residues. The CDR3 coding sequence is TGTGCCACCAGTCCCAAAGGGCTGGGAAGGGATCAGGCGCGCGAGCAGTACTTC. This gives the protein CATSPKGLGRDQAREQYF.

This clone occurred a few times. The chain employs TRBV19 and TRBJ1-1; D perhaps matches TRBD1 (6 bases). The CDR3 sequence is 14 residues long. The germline V and J ends were trimmed by 1 base and 11 bases, with 17 bases remaining between them. Germline V gene lookup returns CDR1 LNHDA and CDR2 SQIVND (reference sequence). CDR3 in amino acids: CASSIGRGAIRAFF. CDR3 coding DNA: TGTGCCAGTAGTATAGGACGGGGGGCGATAAGGGCTTTCTTT.

The CDR3 sequence is CASSAPHRGGYTF. DNA of the CDR3: TGTGCCAGCAGCGCTCCCCACAGAGGTGGCTACACCTTC. The gene calls are TRBV7-2 and TRBJ1-2; no definite D call. This CDR3 has 13 residues. V gave up 5 bases and J gave up 7 bases, with 14 bases separating them. CDR1 SGHTA and CDR2 FQGNSA come from the germline V gene.

The CDR3 reads CASGDRRYEQYF. The CDR3 bases are TGTGCCAGCGGGGACAGACGCTACGAGCAGTACTTC. This sequence joins TRBV6-5 and TRBJ2-7; TRBD1 aligns across 7 bases. The CDR3 consists of 12 residues. Germline assignment: CDR1 MNHEY and CDR2 SVGAGI. V trimming: 8 bases; J trimming: 3 bases; junction bases outside the gene matches: 4.

Only a few counts were recorded for this clone. The rearrangement links TRBV6-6 to TRBJ2-2; D is uncertain. This CDR3 comprises 13 residues. Germline-derived CDR1 and CDR2 are MNHNY and SVGAGI (reference sequence). V lost 2 bases, J lost 4 bases, and 5 bases lay in between. CDR3 region: CASSYRSTGELFF. The CDR3 DNA is TGTGCCAGCAGTTACAGATCCACCGGGGAGCTGTTTTTT.

CDR3 bases: TGTGCCAGCAGCATCATAGCGGGGTGGTACAATGAGCAGTTCTTC. Translating it yields CASSIIAGWYNEQFF. The chain links TRBV7-2 to TRBJ2-1; 8 nucleotides match TRBD2. V lost 5 bases and J lost 4; bases outside the gene matches: 7. CDR1 is SGHTA, CDR2 FQGNSA, per germline. The CDR3 covers 15 residues.

This chain links TRBV5-1 with TRBJ2-2, with D hard to call. Germline CDR1 reads SGHRS; CDR2 reads YFSETQ. With 2 bases removed from V and 1 base from J, the gap between germline ends came to 9 bases. There are 15 residues in the CDR3. CDR3 region: CASSFNDGNTGELFF. The CDR3 DNA sequence: TGCGCCAGCAGCTTCAACGACGGGAACACCGGGGAGCTGTTTTTT. The whole variable domain, filled in from reference TRBV5-1 and TRBJ2-2, reads KAGVTQTPRYLIKTRGQQVTLSCSPISGHRSVSWYQQTPGQGLQFLFEYFSETQRNKGNFPGRFSGRQFSNSRSEMNVSTLELGDSALYLCASSFNDGNTGELFFGEGSRLTVL.

V usage is TRBV9 and J usage is TRBJ2-1, with a weak D call TRBD2 (5 bases). Germline V lookup: CDR1 SGDLS, CDR2 YYNGEE. The V gene lost 4 bases and the J gene lost 0 bases, with 8 bases spanning the gap. This CDR3 region has 14 residues. The CDR3 reads CASSSRDSYNEQFF. The CDR3 bases are TGTGCCAGCAGCTCCCGGGACTCCTACAATGAGCAGTTCTTC.

CDR3 loop: CASSLQGATEAFF. The CDR3 DNA reads TGTGCCAGCAGCCTACAGGGGGCAACTGAAGCTTTCTTT. The V gene is TRBV11-2, the J gene TRBJ1-1; 9 bases are a match to TRBD1. This CDR3 is 13 amino acids long. Germline CDR1 SGHAT, CDR2 FQNNGV. The V and J ends lost 5 bases and 5 bases, in that order; junction bases with no gene match: 3.

The gene calls are TRBV6-1 and TRBJ1-4; D ambiguous. Trimming stripped 3 bases from V and 4 bases from J, with 9 bases between. The CDR3 runs 14 residues. Germline CDR1 and CDR2: MNHNS and SASEGT. DNA of the CDR3: TGTGCCAGCAGTGAGGCACGGAGTAATGAAAAACTGTTTTTT. It encodes CASSEARSNEKLFF.

This clone was detected ten times or more. J is TRBJ1-4 and V is TRBV6-1; TRBD1 agrees at 9 bases. Unmatched junction bases numbered 7, after V lost 6 bases and J lost 8 bases. Germline CDR1 reads MNHNS; CDR2 reads SASEGT. This CDR3 spans 14 amino acids. CDR3 DNA: TGTGCCAGCAGCGCGGACAGGGGTTTGGAAAAACTGTTTTTT. This gives the protein CASSADRGLEKLFF.

The chain's CDR3 is CASSGGGARTDTQYF. In nucleotides, the CDR3 is TGTGCCAGCAGCGGAGGGGGCGCGAGGACAGATACGCAGTATTTT. J is TRBJ2-3 and V is TRBV19; tentatively, D is TRBD1 (7 bases). V was pared by 9 bases and J by 3 bases, with 19 bases between. The CDR3 runs 15 residues. The germline V gene has CDR1 LNHDA and CDR2 SQIVND (reference sequence).

V usage is TRBV27 and J usage is TRBJ1-1; D unresolved. This CDR3 is built from 16 residues. The germline V gene has CDR1 MNHEY and CDR2 SMNVEV (reference sequence). V was trimmed by 3 bases and J by 0 bases, leaving 14 bases between them. For the CDR3, the DNA is TGTGCCAGCAGTTTTTCTAGAGCTCGTATGAACACTGAAGCTTTCTTT. Protein sequence: CASSFSRARMNTEAFF.